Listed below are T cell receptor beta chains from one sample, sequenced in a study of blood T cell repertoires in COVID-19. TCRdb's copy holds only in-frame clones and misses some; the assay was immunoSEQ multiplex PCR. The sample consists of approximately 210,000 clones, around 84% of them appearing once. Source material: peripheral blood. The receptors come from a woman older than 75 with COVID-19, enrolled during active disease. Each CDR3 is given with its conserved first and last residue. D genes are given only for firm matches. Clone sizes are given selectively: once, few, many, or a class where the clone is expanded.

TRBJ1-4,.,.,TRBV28,CASSLRLTGATNEKLFF,TGTGCCAGCAGTTTACGTTTGACAGGAGCAACTAATGAAAAACTGTTTTTT
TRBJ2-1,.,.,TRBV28,CASSATTGTSRGYNEQFF,TGTGCCAGCAGTGCGACGACCGGGACATCGAGGGGGTACAATGAGCAGTTCTTC
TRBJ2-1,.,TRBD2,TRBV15,CATSRVAGGASYNEQFF,TGTGCCACCAGCAGAGTCGCGGGGGGGGCCTCCTACAATGAGCAGTTCTTC
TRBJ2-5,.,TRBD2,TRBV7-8,CASSSVREGTQYF,TGTGCCAGCAGCTCGGTCAGGGAGGGGACCCAGTACTTC
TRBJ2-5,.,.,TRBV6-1,CASSRLVGETQYF,TGTGCCAGCAGTCGGTTGGTTGGAGAGACCCAGTACTTC
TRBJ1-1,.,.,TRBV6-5,CASSLAQEDQAFF,TGTGCCAGCAGTTTGGCACAGGAAGATCAAGCTTTCTTT
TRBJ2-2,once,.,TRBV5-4,CASSLRQASGELFF,TGTGCCAGCAGCTTGAGGCAGGCATCCGGGGAGCTGTTTTTT
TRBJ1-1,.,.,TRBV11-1,CASSLQLNTEAFF,TGTGCCAGCAGCTTACAACTTAACACTGAAGCTTTCTTT
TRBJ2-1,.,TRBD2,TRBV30,CAWTTGGGSYNEQFF,TGTGCCTGGACCACGGGGGGGGGATCCTACAATGAGCAGTTCTTC
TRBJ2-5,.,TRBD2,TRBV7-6,CASSRLTSGEQETQYF,TGTGCCAGCAGCCGACTGACTAGCGGGGAACAAGAGACCCAGTACTTC
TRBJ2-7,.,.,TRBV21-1,CASSKVKRQGPYFPYEQYF,TGTGCCAGCAGCAAAGTGAAGAGACAGGGGCCGTACTTCCCCTACGAGCAGTACTTC
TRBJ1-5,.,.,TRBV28,CASSQVSNQPQHF,TGTGCCAGCAGTCAGGTTAGCAATCAGCCCCAGCATTTT
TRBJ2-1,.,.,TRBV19,CASKPYQSGSYNEQFF,TGTGCCAGTAAACCTTATCAATCCGGTTCCTACAATGAGCAGTTCTTC